These T cell receptor beta chains were read from a single sample in a study of CD8 T cells in Susac syndrome. MiXCR, run by TCRdb on the immunoSEQ multiplex PCR reads, gives a single entry per CDR3 protein. The sample has around 200,000 distinct CDR3 sequences, 85% to 95% seen once. Source material: CD4+ T cells from PBMCs. All receptors derive from a human donor with multiple sclerosis. Each CDR3 is given with its conserved first and last residue. The D gene is left open where the match is weak. The size entry is marked missing in some rows and otherwise reads once, few, many or a size class.

V gene	D gene	J gene	clone size	CDR3 DNA	CDR3 protein
TRBV20-1	TRBD1	TRBJ2-1	NA	TGCAGTGCTGTTCGACAGGGCTCCTACAATGAGCAGTTCTTC	CSAVRQGSYNEQFF
TRBV4-2	NA	TRBJ1-2	NA	TGTGCCAGCAGCCAAAGACAGGAGGTTTTCTATGGCTACACCTTC	CASSQRQEVFYGYTF
TRBV29-1	NA	TRBJ1-3	NA	TGCAGCGTTCACGGTCGTGGAAACACCATATATTTT	CSVHGRGNTIYF
TRBV20-1	NA	TRBJ1-6	NA	TGCAGTTCCCGGGACGGTAATTCACCCCTCCATTTT	CSSRDGNSPLHF
TRBV3-1	TRBD2	TRBJ2-1	once	TGTGCCAGCAGCACCGGGGGGGCCTACAATGAGCAGTTCTTC	CASSTGGAYNEQFF
TRBV5-1	NA	TRBJ2-7	NA	TGCGCCAGCAGCTTGGTGGCTGTGGGGGAGGCCCACGAGCAGTACTTC	CASSLVAVGEAHEQYF
TRBV20-1	NA	TRBJ1-2	NA	TGCAGTGCTAGACGGGACGTAGTCGGCTACACCTTC	CSARRDVVGYTF
TRBV9	TRBD2	TRBJ2-1	NA	TGTGCCAGCAGCGTAGGTGCAGCGGGGAGCTACAATGAGCAGTTCTTC	CASSVGAAGSYNEQFF
TRBV29-1	TRBD1	TRBJ1-1	NA	TGCAGCGTCGTGGGACAGGTTAACACTGAAGCTTTCTTT	CSVVGQVNTEAFF
TRBV2	NA	TRBJ2-1	NA	TGTGCCAGCAGGATCGAAGGGAATGAGCAGTTCTTC	CASRIEGNEQFF
TRBV27	TRBD1	TRBJ2-2	NA	TGTGCCAGCAGTTACAGGGGGCAATTAGCCGGGGAGCTGTTTTTT	CASSYRGQLAGELFF
TRBV7-2	NA	TRBJ2-3	NA	TGTACGTCTGCCGACGGGCCTACGCAGTATTTT	CTSADGPTQYF
TRBV12-3/TRBV12-4	TRBD1	TRBJ1-5	NA	TGTGCCAGCAGCCCATCAGACAGGGATGGCAATCAGCCCCAGCATTTT	CASSPSDRDGNQPQHF
TRBV20-1	NA	TRBJ2-4	NA	TGCAGTGCTACCATAGGAGGCGGCTGGGGAAACATTCAGTACTTC	CSATIGGGWGNIQYF
TRBV4-1	TRBD1	TRBJ1-2	NA	TGCGCCAGCAGTTTCACCGGGACAGACCCCTATGGCTACACCTTC	CASSFTGTDPYGYTF
TRBV5-1	NA	TRBJ2-3	NA	TGCGCCAGCAGCTTGGGAGGGGTCACAGATACGCAGTATTTT	CASSLGGVTDTQYF
TRBV20-1	NA	TRBJ1-2	NA	TGCAGTGCTAGAGAAGACCCCTATGGCTACACCTTC	CSAREDPYGYTF
TRBV19	NA	TRBJ1-2	NA	TGTGCCAGTACCCTTCACACAGGGTATGGCTACACCTTC	CASTLHTGYGYTF
TRBV21-1	NA	TRBJ2-7	NA	TGTGCCAGCAGCGCCGGGCCAAACGGGGTATACGAGCAGTACTTC	CASSAGPNGVYEQYF
TRBV6-6	NA	TRBJ2-2	NA	TGTGCCAGCAGCCACTGGGGGAGGGAGCTGTTTTTT	CASSHWGRELFF
TRBV7-2	TRBD2	TRBJ2-4	NA	TGTGCCAGCAGCTTACGGACTAGCAGAGACATTCAGTACTTC	CASSLRTSRDIQYF
TRBV19	NA	TRBJ1-5	once	TGTGCCAGTCGAATCCTGGGGCAGCCCCAGCATTTT	CASRILGQPQHF
TRBV2	TRBD2	TRBJ2-7	NA	TGTGCCAGCACCGGGACTACTCCCCCCTACGAGCAGTACTTC	CASTGTTPPYEQYF
TRBV29-1	TRBD2	TRBJ2-3	NA	TGCAGCGTTGCTATAGCGGGGACAGATACGCAGTATTTT	CSVAIAGTDTQYF
TRBV20-1	NA	TRBJ1-4	NA	TGCAGTGCTTGGTCGACAAGAACTAATGAAAAACTGTTTTTT	CSAWSTRTNEKLFF
TRBV3-1	NA	TRBJ1-6	NA	TGTGCCAGCAGCCGACTCTCAGGAGATAATTCACCCCTCCACTTT	CASSRLSGDNSPLHF
TRBV13	TRBD1	TRBJ2-3	NA	TGTGCCAGCAGTAATAGACAGGGGATCGCAGATACGCAGTATTTT	CASSNRQGIADTQYF
TRBV5-6	NA	TRBJ1-2	NA	TGTGCCAGCAACGGGGGGTATGGCTACACCTTC	CASNGGYGYTF
TRBV2	NA	TRBJ1-2	NA	TGTGCCAGCAGCGGACACTCAGAGGGCTACACCTTC	CASSGHSEGYTF
TRBV18	TRBD1	TRBJ2-4	NA	TGTGCCAGCTCGGGGACAGGGAAAAACATTCAGTACTTC	CASSGTGKNIQYF
TRBV5-4	TRBD1	TRBJ2-1	NA	TGTGCCAGCAGATCTAGACAGGGGGAATCCTACAATGAGCAGTTCTTC	CASRSRQGESYNEQFF
TRBV3-1	NA	TRBJ1-4	NA	TGTGCCAGCAGCCAGGAAGGGAGTTCCGGGCTGTTTTTT	CASSQEGSSGLFF
TRBV7-9	NA	TRBJ2-3	NA	TGTGCCAGCAGCTTATCAGGGCTGATTAGCACAGATACGCAGTATTTT	CASSLSGLISTDTQYF
TRBV29-1	NA	TRBJ2-2	NA	TGCAGCGTTGAATTGGGGGCCGCAAACACCGGGGAGCTGTTTTTT	CSVELGAANTGELFF
TRBV7-9	TRBD1	TRBJ1-6	NA	TGTGCCAGCAGCTTGCCGGCAGGGGGAAATTCACCCCTCCACTTT	CASSLPAGGNSPLHF
TRBV7-9	NA	TRBJ1-2	NA	TGTGCCAGCACCCGATCACAGGGAAACTATGGCTACACCTTC	CASTRSQGNYGYTF
TRBV5-6	TRBD2	TRBJ2-7	NA	TGTGCCAGCAGCCCGCTAGCGGGGACCCTCGGGTTGGAGCAGTACTTC	CASSPLAGTLGLEQYF
TRBV20-1	TRBD1	TRBJ2-2	NA	TGCAGTGCTACCCGACAGGGGAGAATCGCCGGGGAGCTGTTTTTT	CSATRQGRIAGELFF
TRBV24-1	NA	TRBJ1-1	NA	TGTGCCACCAGACAGACAGATAACACTGAAGCTTTCTTT	CATRQTDNTEAFF
TRBV18	NA	TRBJ1-5	NA	TGTGCCAGCTCACACGAGGGACATGTTAATCAGCCCCAGCATTTT	CASSHEGHVNQPQHF
TRBV5-4	NA	TRBJ1-2	NA	TGTGCCAGCAGCTCCACCCCGCCAATTTGGGGCTACACCTTC	CASSSTPPIWGYTF
TRBV3-1	NA	TRBJ2-4	NA	TGTGCCAGCAGCCAAGGAAGTCTGCGCAAAAACATTCAGTACTTC	CASSQGSLRKNIQYF
TRBV30	NA	TRBJ1-2	NA	TGTGCCTGGACCCCGTCCTATGGCTACACCTTC	CAWTPSYGYTF
TRBV3-1	NA	TRBJ2-2	NA	TGTGCCAGCAGCCAAGACGTCGGTATCGGGGAGCTGTTTTTT	CASSQDVGIGELFF
TRBV7-9	NA	TRBJ2-1	NA	TGTGCCAGCAGCCGCGCAGGGGTTCTCCGCGGTGAGCAGTTCTTC	CASSRAGVLRGEQFF
TRBV14	NA	TRBJ1-6	NA	TGTGCCAGCAGCCAAGATGGGAATTCACCCCTCCACTTT	CASSQDGNSPLHF
TRBV7-9	NA	TRBJ1-6	NA	TGTGCCAGCAGTTCTACCACTACAAATTCACCCCTCCACTTT	CASSSTTTNSPLHF
TRBV3-1	NA	TRBJ1-6	NA	TGTGCCAGCAGCCCTAACGATTCACCCCTCCACTTT	CASSPNDSPLHF
TRBV7-8	NA	TRBJ1-5	NA	TGTGCCAGCAGCTCACACTTGCAGCCCCAGCATTTT	CASSSHLQPQHF
TRBV20-1	NA	TRBJ1-1	NA	TGCAGTGTACCCGGGGCCGGTGAAGCTTTCTTT	CSVPGAGEAFF
TRBV20-1	NA	TRBJ1-4	NA	TGCAGTGCTAGGTGGGGAGGTGATGAAAAACTGTTTTTT	CSARWGGDEKLFF
TRBV3-1	NA	TRBJ2-1	NA	TGTGCCAGCAGCCAAAGTGGTCGCAGGTTCTACAATGAGCAGTTCTTC	CASSQSGRRFYNEQFF